The rows below give T cell receptor beta chains drawn from one sample of a study of brain T cells in children with intractable seizures. Sequencing used immunoSEQ multiplex PCR; TCRdb keeps in-frame clones, though not all of them. The data hold roughly 80,000 clones, with more than 75% observed a single time. Source: peripheral blood, taken at surgery. The origin of the receptors is a girl aged 2 to 10 with Rasmussen encephalitis and intractable seizures. Both conserved end residues are part of each CDR3.

J	V	CDR3
TRBJ2-7	TRBV7-8	CASSLGRGAYEQYF
TRBJ1-4	TRBV3-1/TRBV3-2	CASSQSGRYNEKLFF
TRBJ2-2	TRBV18	CASSPRTGRVNTGELFF
TRBJ1-1	TRBV6-6	CASSYSMPGTEAFF
TRBJ1-1	TRBV7-3	CASSFQGNTEAFF
TRBJ1-2	TRBV5-1	CASRDGGTGGYTF
TRBJ2-7	TRBV11-3	CASSPAGGGATYEQYF
TRBJ1-1	TRBV28	CASSSDPGSTEAFF
TRBJ1-4	TRBV25-1	CASRAVTGPNEKLFF
TRBJ2-7	TRBV5-4	CASSPPGLAGGTYEQYF
TRBJ1-4	TRBV2	CASTWGGTNEKLFF
TRBJ1-6	TRBV14	CASSQGTTGSPLHF
TRBJ1-5	TRBV27	CASSLRGTGSNQPQHF
TRBJ1-5	TRBV7-2	CASSPRQGTQPQHF
TRBJ1-2	TRBV29-1	CSVDPRGTGGNGYTF
TRBJ1-3	TRBV5-6	CASSRLHSGNTIYF
TRBJ1-2	TRBV18	CASSPRGYGYTF
TRBJ2-1	TRBV5-1	CASTGQGLAGQTDNEQFF
TRBJ2-1	TRBV3-1/TRBV3-2	CASSLLGGRFYNEQFF
TRBJ1-2	TRBV18	CASSQKEGHGYTF